These T cell receptor beta chains were read from a single sample in a study of shared clonotypes between healthy human individuals. The assay was immunoSEQ multiplex PCR, and TCRdb's table has in-frame clones only and misses some. This table holds about 2.1 million clones, 93% found once. The sequenced sample consisted of naive CD8+ T cells from PBMCs. The receptors originated from a man between 18 and 35 years old in good health. Some clones in this sample may be carry-over from other donors' samples. The CDR3 runs from the conserved cysteine through the conserved F or W. Each record gives: J gene, clone size, V gene, CDR3 protein. Size is omitted from some rows. Given values are once, few, many or a class for expanded clones.

>TRBJ2-7|NA|TRBV5-8
CASSVETEQYF
>TRBJ2-7|NA|TRBV2
CASTAARGAGAAHEQYF
>TRBJ2-2|NA|TRBV5-5
CASSLGLAGGLNTGELFF
>TRBJ2-7|NA|TRBV11-2
CASSPWASGIEVEQYF
>TRBJ2-7|NA|TRBV28
CASSLDRGPYEQYF
>TRBJ2-7|NA|TRBV2
CASSAPGTGANEQYF
>TRBJ2-7|NA|TRBV11-2
CASSSGQGAGYEQYF
>TRBJ2-7|NA|TRBV11-2
CASSLDMTGDEQYF
>TRBJ1-1|NA|TRBV18
CASSPVGNTEAFF
>TRBJ2-3|once|TRBV27
CASSLRPGVGTDTQYF